The 4 T cell receptor beta chains below were found in one sample sequenced in a study of blood T cell repertoires in COVID-19. Profiled with immunoSEQ multiplex PCR; TCRdb holds only in-frame clones, not every one. Of just under 55,000 clones listed, just over 90% are singletons. Sequencing input: peripheral blood. The receptors derive from a woman in her 40s with active COVID-19.

The chain uses TRBV4-1 and TRBJ1-5; perhaps TRBD1 as D (6 bases). The germline gives CDR1 MGHRA, CDR2 YSYEKL. Trimming removed 1 base at V and 8 bases at J, with 9 bases between. This CDR3 has 13 amino acids. CDR3 amino acids: CASSQGQVEPQHF. Here the CDR3 DNA reads TGCGCCAGCAGCCAAGGACAGGTCGAGCCCCAGCATTTT.

This clone was picked up a small number of times. The V and J genes are TRBV6-1 and TRBJ1-6, with TRBD1 as a possible D gene (6 bases). The CDR3 sequence is 20 residues long. Trimming took off 1 base at V and 0 bases at J, with 19 bases between the two ends. Germline V lookup: CDR1 MNHNS, CDR2 SASEGT. CDR3 in amino acids: CASSEEHLTGYSSYNSPLHF. The CDR3 DNA is TGTGCCAGCAGTGAAGAACATCTGACAGGATATAGCTCCTATAATTCACCCCTCCACTTT.

The CDR3 reads CASSLGAGTSYNEQFF. The CDR3 DNA follows: TGTGCCAGCAGCTTAGGCGCGGGGACCTCCTACAATGAGCAGTTCTTC. J is TRBJ2-1 and V is TRBV7-9, with a tentative D call TRBD2 (6 bases). Trimming took 1 base from V and 0 from J, leaving 10 bases between them. CDR1 is SEHNR and CDR2 is FQNEAQ in the germline V gene (reference sequence). CDR3 length: 16 amino acids.

J is TRBJ1-2 and V is TRBV5-1, with D possibly TRBD1 on 5 matching bases. V was clipped by 7 bases and J by 5 bases, with 12 bases between them. The CDR3 contains 12 residues. Germline CDR1 and CDR2: SGHRS and YFSETQ. CDR3 sequence: CASSPGDYGYTF. CDR3 bases: TGCGCCAGCTCCCCGGGGGATTATGGCTACACCTTC.